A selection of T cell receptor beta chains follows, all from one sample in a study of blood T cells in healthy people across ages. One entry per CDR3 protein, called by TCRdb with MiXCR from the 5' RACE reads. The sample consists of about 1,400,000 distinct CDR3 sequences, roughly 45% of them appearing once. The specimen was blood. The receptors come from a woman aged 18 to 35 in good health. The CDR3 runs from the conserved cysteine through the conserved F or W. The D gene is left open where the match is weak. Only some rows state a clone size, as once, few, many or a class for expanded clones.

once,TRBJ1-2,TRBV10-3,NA,CAIKSQTGSGYTF,TGTGCCATCAAGTCCCAAACAGGGAGTGGCTACACCTTC
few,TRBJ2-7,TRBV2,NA,CASSEEEGPLYEQYF,TGTGCCAGCAGTGAAGAGGAGGGGCCCCTCTACGAGCAGTACTTC
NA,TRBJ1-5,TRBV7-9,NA,CASSSMGSSNQPQHF,TGTGCCAGCAGTTCAATGGGGAGTAGCAATCAGCCCCAGCATTTT
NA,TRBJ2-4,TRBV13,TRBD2,CASSMRLAGGLSNEQYF,TGTGCCAGCAGCATGAGACTAGCGGGGGGGCTCTCCAATGAGCAGTACTTC
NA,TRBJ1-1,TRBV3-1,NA,CASSQDLVGGTEAFF,TGTGCCAGCAGCCAAGATCTCGTGGGTGGCACTGAAGCTTTCTTT
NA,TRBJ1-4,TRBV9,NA,CASSVDVGGFEKLFF,TGTGCCAGCAGCGTAGATGTGGGGGGATTCGAAAAACTGTTTTTT
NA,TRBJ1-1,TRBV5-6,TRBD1,CASSAGTGGGLRTEAFF,TGTGCCAGCAGCGCGGGGACAGGGGGCGGATTAAGGACTGAAGCTTTCTTT
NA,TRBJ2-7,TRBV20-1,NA,CSAPQVSYEQYF,TGCAGTGCTCCTCAGGTTTCCTACGAGCAGTACTTC
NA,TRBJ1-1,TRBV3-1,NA,CASSQNGGYYEAFF,TGTGCCAGCAGCCAGAACGGGGGTTACTATGAAGCTTTCTTT
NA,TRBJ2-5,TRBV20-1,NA,CSGSREGGRVLLNPSEQYF,TGCAGTGGTTCTAGGGAGGGGGGACGGGTTTTATTGAATCCAAGTGAGCAGTACTTC
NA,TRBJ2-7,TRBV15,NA,CATSRDRNSWYYEQYF,TGTGCCACCAGCAGAGATAGGAACTCTTGGTACTACGAGCAGTACTTC
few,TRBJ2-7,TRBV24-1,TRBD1,CATSDLAGGSYEQYF,TGTGCCACCAGTGATTTAGCAGGGGGATCCTACGAGCAGTACTTC
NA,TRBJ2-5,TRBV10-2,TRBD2,CASSESLAGKKTQYF,TGCGCCAGCAGTGAGTCGCTAGCGGGAAAGAAGACCCAGTACTTC
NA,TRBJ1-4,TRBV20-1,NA,CNALGGQDATNEKLFF,TGCAATGCCCTAGGGGGGCAGGATGCAACTAATGAAAAACTGTTTTTT
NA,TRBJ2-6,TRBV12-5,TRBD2,CASGFDLAGGGANVLTF,TGTGCTAGTGGTTTCGATCTAGCGGGAGGTGGGGCCAACGTCCTGACTTTC